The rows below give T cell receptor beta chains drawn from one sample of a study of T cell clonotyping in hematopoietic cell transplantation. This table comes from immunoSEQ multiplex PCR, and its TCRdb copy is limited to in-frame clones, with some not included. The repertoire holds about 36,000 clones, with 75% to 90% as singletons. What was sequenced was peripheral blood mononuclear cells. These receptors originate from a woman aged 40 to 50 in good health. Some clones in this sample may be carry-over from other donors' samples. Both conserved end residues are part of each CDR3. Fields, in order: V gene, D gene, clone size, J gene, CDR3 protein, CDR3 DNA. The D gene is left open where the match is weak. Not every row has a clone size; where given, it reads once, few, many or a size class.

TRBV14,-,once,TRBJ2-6,CASSQERTRGSGANVLTF,TGTGCCAGCAGCCAAGAACGGACACGGGGGTCCGGGGCCAACGTCCTGACTTTC
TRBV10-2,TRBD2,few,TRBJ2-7,CASTPGLAREQYF,TGCGCCAGCACTCCGGGACTAGCGCGGGAGCAGTACTTC
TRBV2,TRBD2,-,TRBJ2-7,CASSPSTAGEDEQYF,TGTGCCAGCAGTCCGTCTACAGCGGGAGAGGACGAGCAGTACTTC
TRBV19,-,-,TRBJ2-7,CASGPRRGVSYEQYF,TGTGCCAGTGGCCCCCGTCGGGGAGTATCCTACGAGCAGTACTTC
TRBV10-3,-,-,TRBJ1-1,CAISAQGTEAFF,TGTGCCATCAGCGCACAGGGAACTGAAGCTTTCTTT
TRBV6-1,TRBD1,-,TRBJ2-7,CASSDQRGQGGYEQYF,TGTGCCAGCAGTGATCAGAGGGGACAGGGGGGCTACGAGCAGTACTTC
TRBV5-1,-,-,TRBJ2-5,CASSLDQVQETQYF,TGCGCCAGCAGCTTGGATCAGGTCCAAGAGACCCAGTACTTC
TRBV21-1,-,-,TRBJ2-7,CASSKTVTSGRAYEQYF,TGTGCCAGCAGCAAGACGGTGACTAGCGGGAGGGCGTACGAGCAGTACTTC
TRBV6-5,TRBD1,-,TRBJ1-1,CASSYSIGQGASEAFF,TGTGCCAGCAGTTACTCGATAGGACAGGGGGCCTCTGAAGCTTTCTTT
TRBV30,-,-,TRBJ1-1,CAGEWNTEAFF,TGTGCCGGCGAATGGAACACTGAAGCTTTCTTT
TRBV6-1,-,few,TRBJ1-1,CASSVAAGQNTEAFF,TGTGCCAGCAGTGTAGCAGCAGGGCAGAACACTGAAGCTTTCTTT
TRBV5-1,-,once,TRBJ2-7,CASSLNPSYEQYF,TGCGCCAGCAGCTTGAACCCATCCTACGAGCAGTACTTC
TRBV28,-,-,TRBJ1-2,CASSGLGIYGYTF,TGTGCCAGCAGTGGCCTCGGGATCTATGGCTACACCTTC
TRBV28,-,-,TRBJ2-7,CASSFRRSGFYEQYF,TGTGCCAGCAGTTTCAGGCGGAGTGGCTTCTACGAGCAGTACTTC
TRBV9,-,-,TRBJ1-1,CASSSFGLGGLNTEAFF,TGTGCCAGCAGCTCCTTTGGTCTCGGGGGGTTAAACACTGAAGCTTTCTTT
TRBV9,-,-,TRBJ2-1,CASSPAPFYNEQFF,TGTGCCAGCAGCCCCGCACCCTTCTACAATGAGCAGTTCTTC
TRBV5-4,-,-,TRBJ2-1,CASSLGQLSGEQFF,TGTGCCAGCAGCTTGGGGCAACTAAGCGGTGAGCAGTTCTTC
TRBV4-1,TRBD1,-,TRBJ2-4,CASSQTGVNIQYF,TGCGCCAGCAGCCAGACAGGGGTAAACATTCAGTACTTC
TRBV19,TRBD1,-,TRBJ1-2,CASSAPGQGIYGYTF,TGTGCCAGTAGTGCCCCGGGACAGGGGATCTATGGCTACACCTTC
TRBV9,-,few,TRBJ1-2,CASSENLKYGYTF,TGTGCCAGCAGCGAGAATCTTAAATATGGCTACACCTTC
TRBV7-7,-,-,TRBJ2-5,CASSLLGGVGDQYF,TGTGCTAGCAGCTTACTTGGGGGCGTTGGGGACCAGTACTTC
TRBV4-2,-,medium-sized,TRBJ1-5,CASSQVEGSNQPQHF,TGTGCCAGCAGCCAAGTTGAAGGTAGCAATCAGCCCCAGCATTTT
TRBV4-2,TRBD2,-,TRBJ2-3,CASSQDPGLAGFSSTDTQYF,TGTGCCAGCAGCCAAGACCCGGGACTAGCGGGTTTCTCTAGCACAGATACGCAGTATTTT
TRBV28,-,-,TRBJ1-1,CASSTPYRVNGLTAFF,TGTGCCAGCAGTACCCCCTACAGGGTAAACGGACTGACAGCTTTCTTT
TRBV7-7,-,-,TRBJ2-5,CASSSRALGGETQYF,TGTGCTAGCAGCTCCCGGGCCCTGGGGGGAGAGACCCAGTACTTC
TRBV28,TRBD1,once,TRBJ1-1,CASSPRTGPNTEAFF,TGTGCCAGCAGTCCCAGGACAGGGCCTAACACTGAAGCTTTCTTT
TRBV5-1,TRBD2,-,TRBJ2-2,CASSLSGRNTGELFF,TGCGCCAGCAGCTTAAGCGGGAGGAACACCGGGGAGCTGTTTTTT
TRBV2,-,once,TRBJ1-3,CASSERRASGNTIYF,TGTGCCAGCAGTGAGCGCCGGGCCTCTGGAAACACCATATATTTT
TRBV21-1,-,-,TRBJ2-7,CARPDREHNQRIWYF,TGTGCCAGACCAGACAGAGAACACAACCAACGAATCTGGTACTTC
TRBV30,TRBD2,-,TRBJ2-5,CAWRTSGGETQYF,TGTGCCTGGAGAACTAGCGGGGGGGAGACCCAGTACTTC
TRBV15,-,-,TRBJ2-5,CATSRERVSETQYF,TGTGCCACCAGCAGAGAAAGGGTATCAGAGACCCAGTACTTC
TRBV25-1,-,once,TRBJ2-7,CASSDDWGISYEQYF,TGTGCCAGCAGTGACGATTGGGGAATCTCCTACGAGCAGTACTTC
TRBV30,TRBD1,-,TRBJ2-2,CAWSDTGTGGIGELFF,TGTGCCTGGAGTGATACCGGGACAGGGGGCATCGGGGAGCTGTTTTTT